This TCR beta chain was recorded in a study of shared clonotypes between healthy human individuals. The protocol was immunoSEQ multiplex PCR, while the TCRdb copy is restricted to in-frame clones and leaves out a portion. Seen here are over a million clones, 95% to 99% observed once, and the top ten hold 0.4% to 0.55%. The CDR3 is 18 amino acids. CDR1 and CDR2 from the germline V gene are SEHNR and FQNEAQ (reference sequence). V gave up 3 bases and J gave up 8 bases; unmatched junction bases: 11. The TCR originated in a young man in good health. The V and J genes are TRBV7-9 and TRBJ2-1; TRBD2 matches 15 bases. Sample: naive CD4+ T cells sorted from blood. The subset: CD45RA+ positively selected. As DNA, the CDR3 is TGTGCCAGCAGCTTGGGCGGACTAGCGGGAGGGCCTAAAGATGAGCAGTTCTTC. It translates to CASSLGGLAGGPKDEQFF.